This T cell receptor (beta chain) was observed in a study of cytomegalovirus exposure and HLA in healthy donors. Across the study: Earlier sequencing of some 190 million T cells yielded nearly 120 million unique TCR beta sequences.

General study findings and limits: Among the most significant clusters, several appeared linked to common viral pathogens in a later analysis.

V was shortened by 5 bases and J by 4 bases, with 20 bases between the two germline ends. The CDR3 extends over 16 amino acids. Germline V gene sequence: CDR1 KGHSH, CDR2 LQKENI. With respect to this clone: The antigen remains unidentified.

Researchers ran the PCR with 60 Vbeta and 13 Jbeta primers. TCRdb keeps only in-frame clones here, not all; method: immunoSEQ multiplex PCR. This sample's table reports under 150,000 clones. This chain links TRBV18 with TRBJ1-2, with D tentatively TRBD1 (6 bases). The sample consisted of PBMCs. The TCR sequence derives from a woman aged 40 to 50 in good health and CMV-seronegative. CDR3 sequence: CASSSGIGQGFYGYTF. The CDR3 region has the DNA TGTGCCAGCTCATCCGGGATAGGCCAGGGGTTCTATGGCTACACCTTC.